This T cell receptor beta chain was captured in a study of cytomegalovirus exposure and HLA in healthy donors. Study-wide points: Prediction of most subjects' HLA-A and HLA-B alleles by TCR beta sequences was reportedly accurate. Using the classifier, cytomegalovirus status was reportedly diagnosed with high specificity and sensitivity. A later analysis linked a missense DCLRE1C variant to TCR beta V- and J-gene trimming.

Details on this clone: The target antigen is unknown. The junction departs from the called germline gene at one end, perhaps through a read error.

The V gene's germline CDR1 is SGHAT and CDR2 FQNNGV. The CDR3 runs to 13 residues. The PCR ran on 60 Vbeta and 13 Jbeta primers. The data were produced by immunoSEQ multiplex PCR, yet TCRdb's version contains in-frame clones alone and is incomplete. The profile covers fewer than 85,000 clones, with roughly 78% appearing a single time and about 12% taken by the ten largest. This chain joins TRBV11-2 and TRBJ1-1; D call uncertain. The receptor's source is a woman aged 40 to 50 in good health and CMV-seropositive. The sample consisted of PBMCs. CDR3 residues: CASSLDRGAEAFF. CDR3 bases: TGTGCCAGCAGCTTAGATCGAGGCGCTGAGGCTTTCTTT.